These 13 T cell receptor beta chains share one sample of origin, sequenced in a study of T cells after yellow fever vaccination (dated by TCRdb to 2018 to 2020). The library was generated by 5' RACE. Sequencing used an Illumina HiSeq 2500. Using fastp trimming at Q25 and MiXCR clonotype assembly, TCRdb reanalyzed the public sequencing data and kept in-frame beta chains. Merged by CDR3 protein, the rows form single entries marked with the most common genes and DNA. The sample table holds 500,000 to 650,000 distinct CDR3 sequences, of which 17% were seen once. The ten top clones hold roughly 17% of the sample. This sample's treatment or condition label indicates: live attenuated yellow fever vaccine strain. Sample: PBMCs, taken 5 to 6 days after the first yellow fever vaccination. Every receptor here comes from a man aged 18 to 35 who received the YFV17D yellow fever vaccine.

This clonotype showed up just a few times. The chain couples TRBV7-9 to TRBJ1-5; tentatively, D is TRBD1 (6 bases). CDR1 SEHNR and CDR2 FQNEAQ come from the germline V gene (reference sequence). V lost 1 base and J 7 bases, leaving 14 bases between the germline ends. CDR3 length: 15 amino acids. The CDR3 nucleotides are TGTGCCAGCAGCTTAGGTAACAGGGTGGAACAGCCCCAGCATTTT. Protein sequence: CASSLGNRVEQPQHF.

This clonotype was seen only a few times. CDR3: CASSQGTGNQETQYF. The CDR3 DNA reads as TGCGCCAGCAGCCAAGGAACCGGGAACCAAGAGACCCAGTACTTC. The rearrangement links TRBV4-1 to TRBJ2-5; D is perhaps TRBD2 (5 bases). This CDR3 spans 15 amino acids. Germline CDR1 and CDR2: MGHRA and YSYEKL. Trimming took 1 base from V and 0 from J, leaving 9 bases between them.

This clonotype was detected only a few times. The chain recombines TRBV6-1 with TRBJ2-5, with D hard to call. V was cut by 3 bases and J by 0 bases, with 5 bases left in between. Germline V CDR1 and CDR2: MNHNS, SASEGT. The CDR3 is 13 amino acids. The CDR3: CASSEMHQETQYF. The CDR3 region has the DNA TGTGCCAGCAGTGAGATGCACCAAGAGACCCAGTACTTC.

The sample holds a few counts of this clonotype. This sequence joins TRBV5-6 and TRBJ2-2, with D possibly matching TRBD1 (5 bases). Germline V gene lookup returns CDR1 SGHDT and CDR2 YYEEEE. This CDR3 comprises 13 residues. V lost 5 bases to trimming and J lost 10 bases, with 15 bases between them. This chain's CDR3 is CASSSRVVEELFF. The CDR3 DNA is TGTGCCAGCAGTTCCAGGGTAGTCGAGGAGCTGTTTTTT.

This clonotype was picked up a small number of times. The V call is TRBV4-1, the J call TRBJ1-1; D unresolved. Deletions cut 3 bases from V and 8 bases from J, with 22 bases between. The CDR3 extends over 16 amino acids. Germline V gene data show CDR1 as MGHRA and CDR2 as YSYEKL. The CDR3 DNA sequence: TGCGCCAGCAGCCACCCCGCGGTAGGATTAGCGTCGGAAGCTTTCTTT. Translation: CASSHPAVGLASEAFF.

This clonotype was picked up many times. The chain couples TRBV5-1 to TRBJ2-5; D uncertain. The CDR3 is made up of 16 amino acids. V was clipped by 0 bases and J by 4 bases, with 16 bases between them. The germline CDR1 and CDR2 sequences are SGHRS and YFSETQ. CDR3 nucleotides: TGCGCCAGCAGCTTGGATCCCGGCCAGAAGGGAGAGACCCAGTACTTC. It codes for CASSLDPGQKGETQYF.

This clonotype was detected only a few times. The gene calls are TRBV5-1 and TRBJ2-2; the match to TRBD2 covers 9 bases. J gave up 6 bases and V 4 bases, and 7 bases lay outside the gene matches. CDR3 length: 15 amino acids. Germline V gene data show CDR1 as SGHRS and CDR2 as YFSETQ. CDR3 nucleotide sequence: TGCGCCAGCAGCCCTGGGACTAGCAGCGCCGGGGAGCTGTTTTTT. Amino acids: CASSPGTSSAGELFF.

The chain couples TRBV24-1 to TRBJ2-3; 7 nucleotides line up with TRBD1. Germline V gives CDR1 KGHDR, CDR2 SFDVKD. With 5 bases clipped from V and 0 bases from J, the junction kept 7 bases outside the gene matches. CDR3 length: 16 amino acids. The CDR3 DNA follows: TGTGCCACCAGTGGGGGACAGATGACTAGCACAGATACGCAGTATTTT. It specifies CATSGGQMTSTDTQYF.

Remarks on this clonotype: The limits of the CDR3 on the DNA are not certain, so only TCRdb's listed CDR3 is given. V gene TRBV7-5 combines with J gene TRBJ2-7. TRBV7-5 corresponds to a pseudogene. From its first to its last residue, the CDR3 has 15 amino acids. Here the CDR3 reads CISVPETSISYEQYF.

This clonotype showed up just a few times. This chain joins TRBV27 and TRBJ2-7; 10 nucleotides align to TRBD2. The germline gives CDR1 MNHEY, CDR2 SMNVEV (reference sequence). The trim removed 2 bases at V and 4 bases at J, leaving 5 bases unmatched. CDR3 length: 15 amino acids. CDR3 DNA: TGTGCCAGCAGTTTACAACTAGCGGGGTTATACGAGCAGTACTTC. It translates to CASSLQLAGLYEQYF.

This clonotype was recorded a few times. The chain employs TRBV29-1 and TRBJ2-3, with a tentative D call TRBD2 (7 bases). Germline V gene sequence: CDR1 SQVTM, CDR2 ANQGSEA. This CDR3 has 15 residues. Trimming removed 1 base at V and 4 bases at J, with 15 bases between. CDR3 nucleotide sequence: TGCAGCGTTGAAGTGGTGGGGGGGCCGCCAGATACGCAGTATTTT. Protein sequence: CSVEVVGGPPDTQYF.

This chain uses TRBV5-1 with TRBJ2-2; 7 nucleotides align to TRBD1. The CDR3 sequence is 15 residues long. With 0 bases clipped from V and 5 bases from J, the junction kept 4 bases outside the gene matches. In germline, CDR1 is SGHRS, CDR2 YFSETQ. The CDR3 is CASSLEAGGTGELFF. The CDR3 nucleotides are TGCGCCAGCAGCTTGGAGGCAGGGGGAACCGGGGAGCTGTTTTTT.

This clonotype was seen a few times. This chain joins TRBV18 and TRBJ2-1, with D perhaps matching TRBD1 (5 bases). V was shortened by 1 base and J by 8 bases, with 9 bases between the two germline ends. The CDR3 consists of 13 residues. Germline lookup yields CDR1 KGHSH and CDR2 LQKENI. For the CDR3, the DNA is TGTGCCAGCTCACCACGGTGGGGCGATGAGCAGTTCTTC. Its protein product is CASSPRWGDEQFF.